What follows describes a single T cell receptor beta chain. This could be a read error, since a much larger clone is one nucleotide away. RNA transcripts served as the template for amplifying TCR beta CDR3 regions. TCR CDR3 regions were first amplified by RT-PCR with HTBI primers. TCRdb used MiXCR to reprocess the multiplex PCR reads, holding one entry per CDR3 protein. This sample yields 200,000 to 250,000 distinct CDR3 sequences, of which roughly 17% are seen a single time; under 65% belongs to the top ten. The germline V gene encodes CDR1 GTSNPN and CDR2 SVGIG (reference sequence). The CDR3 has 12 amino acids. This sample stems from a study of T cells in Graves' hyperthyroidism and ophthalmopathy.

The sequenced sample consisted of blood. The source of this sequence is a man over 45 with Graves' hyperthyroidism. This chain uses TRBV30 with TRBJ2-4, with TRBD2 matching 7 bases. The J call is in doubt because the DNA end fits TRBJ2-1 better. CDR3 amino acids: CAFGRDRGVQFF. The CDR3 DNA reads TGTGCCTTCGGACGGGACCGGGGGGTTCAGTTCTTC.